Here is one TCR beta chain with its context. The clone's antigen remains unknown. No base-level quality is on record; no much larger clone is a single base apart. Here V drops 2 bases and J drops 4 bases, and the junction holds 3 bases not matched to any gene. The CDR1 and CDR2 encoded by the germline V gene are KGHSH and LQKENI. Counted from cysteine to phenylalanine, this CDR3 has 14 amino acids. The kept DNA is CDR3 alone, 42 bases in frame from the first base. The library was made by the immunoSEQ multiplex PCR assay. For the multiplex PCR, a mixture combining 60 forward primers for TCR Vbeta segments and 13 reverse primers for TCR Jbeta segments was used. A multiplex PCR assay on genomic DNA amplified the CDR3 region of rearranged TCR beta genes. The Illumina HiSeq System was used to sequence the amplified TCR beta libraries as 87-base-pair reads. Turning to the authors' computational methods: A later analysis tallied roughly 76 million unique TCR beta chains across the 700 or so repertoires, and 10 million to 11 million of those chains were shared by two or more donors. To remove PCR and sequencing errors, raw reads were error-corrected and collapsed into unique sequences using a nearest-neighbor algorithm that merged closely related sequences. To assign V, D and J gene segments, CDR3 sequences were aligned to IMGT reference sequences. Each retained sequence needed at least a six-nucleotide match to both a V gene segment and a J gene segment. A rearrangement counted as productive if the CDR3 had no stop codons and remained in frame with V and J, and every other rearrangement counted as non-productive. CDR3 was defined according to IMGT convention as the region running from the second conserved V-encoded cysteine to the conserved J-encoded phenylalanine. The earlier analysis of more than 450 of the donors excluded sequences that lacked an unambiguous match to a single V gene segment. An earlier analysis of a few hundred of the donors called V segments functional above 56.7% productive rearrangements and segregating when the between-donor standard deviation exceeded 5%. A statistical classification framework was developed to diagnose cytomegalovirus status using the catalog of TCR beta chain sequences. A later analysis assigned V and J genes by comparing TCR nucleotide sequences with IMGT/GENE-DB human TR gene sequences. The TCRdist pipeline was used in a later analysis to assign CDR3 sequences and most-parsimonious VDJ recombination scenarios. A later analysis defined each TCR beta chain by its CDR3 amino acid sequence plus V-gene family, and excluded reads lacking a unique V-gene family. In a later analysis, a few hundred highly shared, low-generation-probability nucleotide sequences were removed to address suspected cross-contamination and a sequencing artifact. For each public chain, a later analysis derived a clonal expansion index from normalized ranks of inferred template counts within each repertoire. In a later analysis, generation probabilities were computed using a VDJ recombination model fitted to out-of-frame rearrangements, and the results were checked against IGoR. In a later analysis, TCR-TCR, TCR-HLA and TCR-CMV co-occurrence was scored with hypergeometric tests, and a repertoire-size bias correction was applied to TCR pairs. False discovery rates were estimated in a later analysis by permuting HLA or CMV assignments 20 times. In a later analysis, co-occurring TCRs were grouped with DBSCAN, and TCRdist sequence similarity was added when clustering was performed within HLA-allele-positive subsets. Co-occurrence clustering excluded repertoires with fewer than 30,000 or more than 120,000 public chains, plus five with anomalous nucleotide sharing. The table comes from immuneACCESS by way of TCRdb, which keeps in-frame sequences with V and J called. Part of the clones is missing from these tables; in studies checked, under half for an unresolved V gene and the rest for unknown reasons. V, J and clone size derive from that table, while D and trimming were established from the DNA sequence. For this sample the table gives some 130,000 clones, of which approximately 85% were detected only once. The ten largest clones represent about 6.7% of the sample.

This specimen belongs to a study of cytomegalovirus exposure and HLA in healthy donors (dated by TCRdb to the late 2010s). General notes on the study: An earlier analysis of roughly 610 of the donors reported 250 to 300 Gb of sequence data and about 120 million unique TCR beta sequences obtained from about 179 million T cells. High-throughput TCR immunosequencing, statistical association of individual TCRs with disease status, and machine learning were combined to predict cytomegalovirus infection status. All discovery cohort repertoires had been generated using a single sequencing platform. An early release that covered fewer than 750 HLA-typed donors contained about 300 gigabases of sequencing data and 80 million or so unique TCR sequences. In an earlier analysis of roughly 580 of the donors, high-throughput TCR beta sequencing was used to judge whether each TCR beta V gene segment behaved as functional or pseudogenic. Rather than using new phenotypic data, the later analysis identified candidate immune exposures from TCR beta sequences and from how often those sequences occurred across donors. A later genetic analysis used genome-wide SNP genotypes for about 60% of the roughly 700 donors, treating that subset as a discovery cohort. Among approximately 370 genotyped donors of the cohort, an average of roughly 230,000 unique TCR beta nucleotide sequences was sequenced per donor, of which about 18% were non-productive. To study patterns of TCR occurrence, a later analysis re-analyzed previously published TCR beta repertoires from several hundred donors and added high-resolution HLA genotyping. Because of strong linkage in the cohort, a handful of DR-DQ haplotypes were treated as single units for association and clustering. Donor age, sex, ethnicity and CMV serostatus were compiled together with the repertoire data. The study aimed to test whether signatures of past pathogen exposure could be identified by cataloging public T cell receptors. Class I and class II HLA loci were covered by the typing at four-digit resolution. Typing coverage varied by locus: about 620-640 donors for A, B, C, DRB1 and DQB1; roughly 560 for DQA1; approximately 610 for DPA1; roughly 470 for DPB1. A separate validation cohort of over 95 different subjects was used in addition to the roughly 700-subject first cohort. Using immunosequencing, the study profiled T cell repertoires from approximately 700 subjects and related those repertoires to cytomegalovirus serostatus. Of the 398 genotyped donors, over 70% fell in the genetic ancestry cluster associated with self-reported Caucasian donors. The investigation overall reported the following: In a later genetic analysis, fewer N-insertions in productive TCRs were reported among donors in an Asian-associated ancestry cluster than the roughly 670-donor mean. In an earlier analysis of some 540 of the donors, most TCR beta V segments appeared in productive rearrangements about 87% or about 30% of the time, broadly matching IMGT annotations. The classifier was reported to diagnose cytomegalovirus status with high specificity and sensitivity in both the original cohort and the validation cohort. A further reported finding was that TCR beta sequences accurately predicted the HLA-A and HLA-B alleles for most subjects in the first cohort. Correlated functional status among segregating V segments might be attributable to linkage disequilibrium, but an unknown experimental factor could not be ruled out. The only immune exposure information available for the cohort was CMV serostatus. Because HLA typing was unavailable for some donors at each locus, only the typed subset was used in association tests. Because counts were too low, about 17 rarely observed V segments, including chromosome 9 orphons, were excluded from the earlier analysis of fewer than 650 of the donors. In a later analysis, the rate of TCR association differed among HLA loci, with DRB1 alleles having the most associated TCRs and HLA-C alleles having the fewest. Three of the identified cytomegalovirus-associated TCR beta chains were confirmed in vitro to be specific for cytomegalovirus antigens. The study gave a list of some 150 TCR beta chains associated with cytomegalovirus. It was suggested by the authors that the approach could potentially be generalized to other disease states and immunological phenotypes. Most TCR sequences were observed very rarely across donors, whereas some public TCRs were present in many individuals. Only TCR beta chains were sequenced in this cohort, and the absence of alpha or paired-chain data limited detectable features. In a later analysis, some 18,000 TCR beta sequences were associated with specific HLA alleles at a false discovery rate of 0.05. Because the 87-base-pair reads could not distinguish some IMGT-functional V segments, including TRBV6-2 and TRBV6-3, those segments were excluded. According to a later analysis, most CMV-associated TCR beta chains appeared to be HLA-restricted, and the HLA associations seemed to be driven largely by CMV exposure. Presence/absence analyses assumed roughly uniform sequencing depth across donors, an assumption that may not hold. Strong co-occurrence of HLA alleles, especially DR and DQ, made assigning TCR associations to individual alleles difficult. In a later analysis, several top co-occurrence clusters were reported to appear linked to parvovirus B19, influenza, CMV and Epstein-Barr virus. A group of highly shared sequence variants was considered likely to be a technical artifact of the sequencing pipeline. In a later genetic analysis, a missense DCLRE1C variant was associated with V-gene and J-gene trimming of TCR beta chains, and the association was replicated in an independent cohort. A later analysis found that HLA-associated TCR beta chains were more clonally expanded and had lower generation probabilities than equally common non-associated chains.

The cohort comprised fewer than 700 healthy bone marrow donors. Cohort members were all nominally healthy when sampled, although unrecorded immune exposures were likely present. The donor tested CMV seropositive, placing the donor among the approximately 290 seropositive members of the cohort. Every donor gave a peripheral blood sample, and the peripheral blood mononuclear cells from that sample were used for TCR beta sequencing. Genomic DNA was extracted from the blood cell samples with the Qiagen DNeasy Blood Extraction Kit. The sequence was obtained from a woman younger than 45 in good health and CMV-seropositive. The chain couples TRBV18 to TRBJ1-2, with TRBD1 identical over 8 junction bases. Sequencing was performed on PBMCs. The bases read TGTGCCAGCTCACCAGACGACAGGGGCTATGGCTACACCTTC. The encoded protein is CASSPDDRGYGYTF.